This TCR beta chain was found in a study of response to subunit inactivated influenza vaccine (dated by TCRdb to 2016 to 2019). For context, the study as a whole: Deep quantitative T cell receptor repertoire profiling was used in the study to track responses to a trivalent subunit inactivated influenza vaccine. What the work shows at the level of the full study, not this receptor alone: It was suggested by the authors that each seasonal influenza vaccination may recruit only a limited number of new T cells.

The library relied on RT-PCR. Sequenced on an Illumina HiSeq 2500. TCRdb reprocessed the public reads (quality trimming at Q25 with fastp, clone calling with MiXCR) and kept in-frame beta chains. Duplicate CDR3 protein sequences are folded into a single record with the most common DNA and genes. Here the sample has fewer than 350,000 distinct CDR3 sequences; 21% occur a single time. Roughly a tenth of the sample is held by the ten biggest clonotypes. This clonotype was counted ten times or more. Which antigen it targets is not known. Base qualities were left out, and no much larger clone turns up one base away. The CDR3, cysteine through phenylalanine, is 15 amino acids long. Only the CDR3 DNA stays, 45 bases, in frame from base 1. Via the germline V gene, CDR1 is MNHEY and CDR2 SVGEGT. V lost 6 bases and J lost 3 bases; the stretch between them is 15 bases long.

The input for sequencing was PBMCs from blood, taken about 19 months after vaccination. This clonotype originated in a man aged 45 to 70 who received an inactivated influenza vaccine. Donor details come from another sample of the same person, matched by shared clones. The V and J segments used are TRBV6-2 or TRBV6-3 and TRBJ1-5; the D gene is perhaps TRBD1, from 6 matching bases. The sequenced DNA: TGTGCCAGCAGGCCCGGACAGATTTACAATCAGCCCCAGCATTTT. Its translation reads: CASRPGQIYNQPQHF.